The 20 T cell receptor beta chains in this list originate from one sample, sequenced in a study of shared clonotypes between healthy human individuals. Profiled with immunoSEQ multiplex PCR; TCRdb holds only in-frame clones, not every one. The sample lists roughly 500,000 clones, around 74% occurring once. The specimen was PBMCs. Receptors originate from a woman aged 40 to 49 in good health. Some clones in this sample may be carry-over from other donors' samples.

The chain couples TRBV9 to TRBJ2-3, with 11 bases that match TRBD2. V trimming: 4 bases; J trimming: 1 base; junction bases outside the gene matches: 8. The CDR3 sequence is 17 residues long. In germline, CDR1 is SGDLS, CDR2 YYNGEE. In DNA, the CDR3 is TGTGCCAGCAGCCGCGACGGGACTAGCGGAGGCACAGATACGCAGTATTTT. This encodes CASSRDGTSGGTDTQYF.

The rearrangement links TRBV6-6 to TRBJ1-3; 7 bases agree with TRBD1. The V gene end was trimmed by 3 bases and the J gene end by 0 bases; junction bases not matched to a gene: 2. Looked up from germline, CDR1 is MNHNY and CDR2 is SVGAGI (reference sequence). The CDR3 totals 15 residues. CDR3 in amino acids: CASSYDRASGNTIYF. CDR3 sequence (DNA): TGTGCCAGCAGTTATGACAGGGCCTCTGGAAACACCATATATTTT.

V is TRBV9 and J is TRBJ2-3, with D possibly matching TRBD1 (6 bases). Germline lookup yields CDR1 SGDLS and CDR2 YYNGEE. The CDR3 runs to 15 residues. V gave up 0 bases and J gave up 6 bases, with 14 bases separating them. CDR3 nucleotide sequence: TGTGCCAGCAGCGTAGGTGGGGGCCGTGCGGATACGCAGTATTTT. It translates to CASSVGGGRADTQYF.

The J gene is TRBJ2-3, the V gene TRBV10-1; D may be TRBD2 (6 bases). Trimming removed 2 bases at V and 2 bases at J, with 11 bases between. CDR3 length equals 15 residues. Germline CDR1 WNHNN, CDR2 SYGVQD (reference sequence). Here the CDR3 DNA reads TGCGCCAGCAGTGAGGCCTCGGGAGACACAGATACGCAGTATTTT. The encoded protein is CASSEASGDTDTQYF.

V and J are TRBV5-1 and TRBJ2-2; D possibly matches TRBD1 or TRBD2 (6 bases each). The CDR3 contains 15 residues. V was cut by 4 bases and J by 3 bases, with 13 bases left in between. Germline values: CDR1 SGHRS, CDR2 YFSETQ. In DNA form, the CDR3 reads TGCGCCAGCAGCCCAGAGGGGGGAGACACCGGGGAGCTGTTTTTT. Translated, it gives CASSPEGGDTGELFF.

The chain uses TRBV7-6 and TRBJ2-3; D is perhaps TRBD2 (6 bases). This CDR3 region has 14 residues. The V and J ends lost 5 bases and 4 bases respectively, with 13 bases between them. The germline V gene encodes CDR1 SGHVS and CDR2 FNYEAQ. The DNA for the CDR3 is TGTGCCAGCAGCCCCGAGGGAGGAGCAGATACGCAGTATTTT. Translating gives CASSPEGGADTQYF.

The chain combines TRBV4-1 with TRBJ2-1; 9 bases line up with TRBD2. V dropped 0 bases and J dropped 1; count of bases not matched to a gene: 4. From germline, CDR1 is MGHRA and CDR2 YSYEKL. The CDR3 is 17 residues long. The CDR3 reads CASSQDRGRASYNEQFF. In nucleotides, the CDR3 is TGCGCCAGCAGCCAAGATCGCGGGAGGGCATCCTACAATGAGCAGTTCTTC.

The chain is built from TRBV28 and TRBJ2-5, with D tentatively TRBD2 (7 bases). Trimming shortened V by 7 bases and J by 1 base, and 19 bases separated the two germline ends. Germline values: CDR1 MDHEN, CDR2 SYDVKM. CDR3 length: 16 residues. This chain's CDR3 is CASTPWGGPRQETQYF. DNA of the CDR3: TGTGCCAGCACCCCTTGGGGGGGGCCTCGCCAAGAGACCCAGTACTTC. Based on the CDR3 plus reference TRBV28 and TRBJ2-5, the full variable domain is DVKVTQSSRYLVKRTGEKVFLECVQDMDHENMFWYRQDPGLGLRLIYFSYDVKMKEKGDIPEGYSVSREKKERFSLILESASTNQTSMYLCASTPWGGPRQETQYFGPGTRLLVL.

This clone was detected only a few times. V usage is TRBV11-2 and J usage is TRBJ2-7; a possible D gene is TRBD1 (6 bases). Germline CDR1 and CDR2: SGHAT and FQNNGV. The CDR3 is made up of 15 amino acids. The V end was cut by 5 bases, the J end by 6 bases, with 20 bases between. DNA for the CDR3: TGTGCCAGCAGCCACCGAGGCAGGGGAGTAGGCGAGCAGTACTTC. It is translated as CASSHRGRGVGEQYF. The full variable domain, completed using reference TRBV11-2 and TRBJ2-7, is EAGVAQSPRYKIIEKRQSVAFWCNPISGHATLYWYQQILGQGPKLLIQFQNNGVVDDSQLPKDRFSAERLKGVDSTLKIQPAKLEDSAVYLCASSHRGRGVGEQYFGPGTRLTVT.

The V call is TRBV6-4, the J call TRBJ1-5; a weak D match, TRBD1 (5 bases). This CDR3 is 18 amino acids long. Germline CDR1 and CDR2: MRHNA and SNTAGT. Deletions cut 0 bases from V and 0 bases from J, with 15 bases between. In DNA, the CDR3 is TGTGCCAGCAGTGACTCGGGGTTGGGGACGGATAGCAATCAGCCCCAGCATTTT. Translation gives CASSDSGLGTDSNQPQHF.

V is TRBV6-4 and J is TRBJ1-5; 9 positions match TRBD1. Germline CDR1 MRHNA, CDR2 SNTAGT. This CDR3 has 15 amino acids. The V segment lost 3 bases and the J segment 1 base; nucleotides outside the gene matches: 1. The DNA of the CDR3 is TGTGCCAGCAGTGAGACAGGGGGGAGCAATCAGCCCCAGCATTTT. Translating it yields CASSETGGSNQPQHF.

The rearrangement joins TRBV19 to TRBJ2-2; 9 nucleotides line up with TRBD1. The CDR3 contains 14 residues. CDR1 is LNHDA, CDR2 SQIVND, per germline (reference sequence). J was trimmed by 6 bases and V by 8 bases; bases with no gene match: 7. The CDR3 here is CASSWDRDAGELFF. CDR3 coding DNA: TGTGCCAGTTCCTGGGACAGGGACGCCGGGGAGCTGTTTTTT.

This sequence joins TRBV10-3 and TRBJ2-2, with TRBD2 as a possible D gene (6 bases). This CDR3 has 13 residues. CDR1 ENHRY and CDR2 SYGVKD come from the germline V gene. With 8 bases removed from V and 4 bases from J, the gap between germline ends came to 11 bases. The CDR3 DNA reads TGTGCCATCCTACTAGCAAGCACCGGGGAGCTGTTTTTT. This gives the protein CAILLASTGELFF.

This chain connects TRBV9 to TRBJ2-1, with 9 bases fitting TRBD2. J lost 5 bases, V lost 3 bases, and 12 bases had no gene match. The CDR3 runs 17 residues. Germline V gene lookup returns CDR1 SGDLS and CDR2 YYNGEE. The CDR3 here is CASSERGTTSGNNEQFF. The CDR3 nucleotides are TGTGCCAGCAGCGAGAGGGGGACGACTAGCGGAAACAATGAGCAGTTCTTC.

The chain joins TRBV20-1 to TRBJ2-3; no reliable D call. CDR1 and CDR2 (germline): DFQATT, SNEGSKA (reference sequence). V gave up 7 bases and J gave up 8 bases, with 4 bases separating them. This CDR3 region has 8 residues. The CDR3 reads CSVGTQYF. The CDR3 DNA sequence: TGCAGTGTGGGTACGCAGTATTTT.

J is TRBJ2-3 and V is TRBV30, with 10 bases that match TRBD2. In germline, CDR1 is GTSNPN, CDR2 SVGIG (reference sequence). The CDR3 runs to 13 residues. V shed 2 bases and J 9 bases; nucleotides not matched to a gene: 5. Written as DNA, the CDR3 is TGTGCCTGGAGTCCACTGACTAGCGGGACGCAGTATTTT. It specifies CAWSPLTSGTQYF. Based on the CDR3 plus reference TRBV30 and TRBJ2-3, the full variable domain is SQTIHQWPATLVQPVGSPLSLECTVEGTSNPNLYWYRQAAGRGLQLLFYSVGIGQISSEVPQNLSASRPQDRQFILSSKKLLLSDSGFYLCAWSPLTSGTQYFGPGTRLTVL.

The J gene is TRBJ1-5, the V gene TRBV7-2; D is undetermined. V lost 1 base, J lost 0 bases, and 10 bases lay in between. CDR3 length: 16 amino acids. Germline V gene lookup returns CDR1 SGHTA and CDR2 FQGNSA. The CDR3 region is CASSLVPGISNQPQHF. CDR3 nucleotide sequence: TGTGCCAGCAGCTTAGTTCCGGGGATTAGCAATCAGCCCCAGCATTTT.

This clone was counted only a few times. The genes are TRBV29-1 and TRBJ2-1; D possibly corresponds to TRBD1 (6 bases). CDR3 length equals 15 residues. Per the germline V gene, CDR1 is SQVTM and CDR2 is ANQGSEA. The V gene lost 2 bases and the J gene lost 6 bases, with 17 bases spanning the gap. CDR3 nucleotide sequence: TGCAGCGTTGAAACCGTCAGGGGCGCAATCAATGAGCAGTTCTTC. This sequence encodes CSVETVRGAINEQFF.

The rearrangement uses TRBV15 and TRBJ1-5; D ambiguous. This CDR3 comprises 16 residues. Germline CDR1 and CDR2: LNHNV and YYDKDF (reference sequence). The V gene lost 2 bases and the J gene lost 2 bases, with 13 bases spanning the gap. CDR3 nucleotide sequence: TGTGCCACCAGCAGATCCGTGAGTCGCGGCAATCAGCCCCAGCATTTT. Translating gives CATSRSVSRGNQPQHF. Full variable domain (missing parts from reference TRBV15 and TRBJ1-5): DAMVIQNPRYQVTQFGKPVTLSCSQTLNHNVMYWYQQKSSQAPKLLFHYYDKDFNNEADTPDNFQSRRPNTSFCFLDIRSPGLGDTAMYLCATSRSVSRGNQPQHFGDGTRLSIL.

The rearrangement uses TRBV27 and TRBJ2-2, with 11 bases matching TRBD2. Unmatched junction bases numbered 11, after V lost 5 bases and J lost 6 bases. The CDR3 totals 17 residues. Looked up from germline, CDR1 is MNHEY and CDR2 is SMNVEV (reference sequence). Here the CDR3 reads CASSPSSGRSGPGELFF. In DNA, the CDR3 is TGTGCCAGCAGTCCGTCTAGCGGGAGGAGTGGGCCCGGGGAGCTGTTTTTT.